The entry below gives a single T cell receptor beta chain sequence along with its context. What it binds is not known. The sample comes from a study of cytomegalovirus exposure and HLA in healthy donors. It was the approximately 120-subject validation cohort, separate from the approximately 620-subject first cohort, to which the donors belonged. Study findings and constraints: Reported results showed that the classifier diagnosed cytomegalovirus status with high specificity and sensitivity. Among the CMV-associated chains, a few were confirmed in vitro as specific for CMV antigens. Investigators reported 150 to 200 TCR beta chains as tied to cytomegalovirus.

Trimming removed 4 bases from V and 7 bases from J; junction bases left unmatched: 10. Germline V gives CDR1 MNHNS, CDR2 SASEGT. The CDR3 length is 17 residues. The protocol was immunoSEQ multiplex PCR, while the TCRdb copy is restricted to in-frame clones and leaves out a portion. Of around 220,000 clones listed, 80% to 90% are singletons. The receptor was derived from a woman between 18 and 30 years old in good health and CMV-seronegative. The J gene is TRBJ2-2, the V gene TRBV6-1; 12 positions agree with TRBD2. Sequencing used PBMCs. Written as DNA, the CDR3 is TGTGCCAGCAGTGGTTCTGGACTAGCGGGATGGGGCGGGGAGCTGTTTTTT. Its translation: CASSGSGLAGWGGELFF.